This record covers a single T cell receptor beta chain. The V end lost 3 bases, the J end lost 5 bases, and 11 bases lay between the germline ends. This CDR3 has 13 residues. Germline loops: CDR1 SGHDN, CDR2 FVKESK. In the original analysis: Reference gene primer amplification yielded estimated nucleated cell counts. This table comes from immunoSEQ multiplex PCR, and its TCRdb copy is limited to in-frame clones, with some not included. V and J calls and clone size come straight from that table; D and trimming were deduced from the DNA. The data contain some 200,000 clones, around 87% of them singletons. The data stem from a study of blood T cell repertoires in COVID-19. Study-level background: Samples representing acute and convalescent COVID-19 were sourced from the United States, Italy and Spain. Sources were T cells, B-cell-depleted T cells, or PBMCs; the material itself was cDNA or gDNA.

The TCR was taken from a man aged 35 to 55 with active or convalescent COVID-19. The chain employs TRBV14 and TRBJ2-7; D call uncertain. The sequenced sample consisted of peripheral blood. Here the CDR3 reads CASSHAPRNEQYF. DNA of the CDR3: TGTGCCAGCAGCCATGCTCCTAGAAACGAGCAGTACTTC.